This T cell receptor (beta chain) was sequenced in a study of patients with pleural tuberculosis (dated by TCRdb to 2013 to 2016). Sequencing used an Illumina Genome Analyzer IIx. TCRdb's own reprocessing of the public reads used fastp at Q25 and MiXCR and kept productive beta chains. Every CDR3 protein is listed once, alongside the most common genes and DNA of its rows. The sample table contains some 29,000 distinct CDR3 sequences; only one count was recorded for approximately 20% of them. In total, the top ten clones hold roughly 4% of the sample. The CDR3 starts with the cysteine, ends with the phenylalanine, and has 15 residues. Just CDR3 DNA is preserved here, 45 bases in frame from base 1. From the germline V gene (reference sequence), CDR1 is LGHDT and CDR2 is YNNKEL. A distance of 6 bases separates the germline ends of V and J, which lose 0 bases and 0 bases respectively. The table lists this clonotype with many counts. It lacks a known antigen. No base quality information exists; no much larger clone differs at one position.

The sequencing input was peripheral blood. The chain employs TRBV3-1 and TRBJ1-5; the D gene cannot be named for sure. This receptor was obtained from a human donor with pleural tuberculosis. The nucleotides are TGTGCCAGCAGCCAAGATCTGGGTAGCAATCAGCCCCAGCATTTT. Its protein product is CASSQDLGSNQPQHF.